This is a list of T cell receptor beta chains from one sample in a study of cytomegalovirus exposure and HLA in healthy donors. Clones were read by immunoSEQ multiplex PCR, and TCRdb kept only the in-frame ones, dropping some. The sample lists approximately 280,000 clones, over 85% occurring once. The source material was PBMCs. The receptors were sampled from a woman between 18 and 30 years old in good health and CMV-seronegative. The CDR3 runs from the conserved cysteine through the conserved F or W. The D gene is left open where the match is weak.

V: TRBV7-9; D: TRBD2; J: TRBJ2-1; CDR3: CASSFWTSGGFYNEQFF; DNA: TGTGCCAGCAGCTTCTGGACTAGCGGGGGGTTCTACAATGAGCAGTTCTTC
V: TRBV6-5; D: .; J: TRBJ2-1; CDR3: CASQITTYNEQFF; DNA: TGTGCCAGTCAGATTACAACCTACAATGAGCAGTTCTTC
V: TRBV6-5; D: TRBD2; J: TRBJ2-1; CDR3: CASSKNGGEINEQFF; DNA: TGTGCCAGCAGCAAGAACGGGGGGGAAATCAATGAGCAGTTCTTC
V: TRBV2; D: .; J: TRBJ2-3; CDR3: CASSEWTGRGTQYF; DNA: TGTGCCAGCAGTGAATGGACGGGTCGGGGTACGCAGTATTTT
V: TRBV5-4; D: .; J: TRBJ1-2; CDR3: CASSLVGGPGGYTF; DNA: TGTGCCAGCAGCTTGGTGGGGGGGCCAGGTGGCTACACCTTC
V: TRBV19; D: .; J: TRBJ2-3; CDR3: CASSTIVASTDTQYF; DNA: TGTGCCAGTAGTACAATAGTTGCAAGCACAGATACGCAGTATTTT
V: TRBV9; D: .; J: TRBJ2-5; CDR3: CASSVGGGQETQYF; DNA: TGTGCCAGCAGCGTAGGAGGAGGGCAAGAGACCCAGTACTTC
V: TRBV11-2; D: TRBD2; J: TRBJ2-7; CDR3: CASTLGGSSYEQYF; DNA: TGTGCCAGCACCCTAGGCGGGAGCTCCTACGAGCAGTACTTC
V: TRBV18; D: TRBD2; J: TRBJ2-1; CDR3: CASSPLSGGANQFF; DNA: TGTGCCAGCTCACCACTTAGCGGGGGGGCCAACCAGTTCTTC
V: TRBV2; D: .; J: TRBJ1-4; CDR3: CASSRGSATNEKLFF; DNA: TGTGCCAGCAGTCGGGGGTCTGCAACTAATGAAAAACTGTTTTTT
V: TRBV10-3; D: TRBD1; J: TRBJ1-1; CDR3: CAISTGVDTEAFF; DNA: TGTGCCATCAGTACAGGGGTAGACACTGAAGCTTTCTTT
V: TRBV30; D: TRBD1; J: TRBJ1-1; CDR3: CAQGQGGNTEAFF; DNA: TGTGCCCAGGGACAGGGGGGGAACACTGAAGCTTTCTTT
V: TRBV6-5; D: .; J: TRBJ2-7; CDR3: CASSYSSGSYEQYF; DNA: TGTGCCAGCAGTTACTCATCGGGGTCCTACGAGCAGTACTTC
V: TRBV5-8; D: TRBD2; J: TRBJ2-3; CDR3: CASSFTSGGVNTQYF; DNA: TGTGCCAGCAGTTTTACTAGCGGGGGGGTGAATACGCAGTATTTT
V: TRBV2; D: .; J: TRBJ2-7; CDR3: CASSIWLAHSYEQYF; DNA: TGTGCCAGCAGTATATGGCTAGCGCACTCCTACGAGCAGTACTTC
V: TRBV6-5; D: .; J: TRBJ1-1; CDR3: CASSYSQGGDTEAFF; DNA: TGTGCCAGCAGTTACTCTCAGGGTGGGGACACTGAAGCTTTCTTT
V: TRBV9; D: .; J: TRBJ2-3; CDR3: CASSVGGGTSTDTQYF; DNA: TGTGCCAGCAGCGTAGGTGGCGGAACCAGCACAGATACGCAGTATTTT
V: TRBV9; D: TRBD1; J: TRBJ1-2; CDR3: CASSVGTGPNYGYTF; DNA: TGTGCCAGCAGCGTTGGGACAGGGCCGAACTATGGCTACACCTTC
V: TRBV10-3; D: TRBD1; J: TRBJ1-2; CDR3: CAISESGQGSTGYTF; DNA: TGTGCCATCAGTGAGTCAGGACAGGGTTCGACTGGCTACACCTTC
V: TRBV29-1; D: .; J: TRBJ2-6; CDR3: CSARIQGSGANVLTF; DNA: TGCAGCGCCAGGATACAGGGCTCTGGGGCCAACGTCCTGACTTTC
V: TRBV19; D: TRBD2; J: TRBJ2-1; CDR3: CASSMVSGGNNEQFF; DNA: TGTGCCAGTAGTATGGTTAGCGGGGGAAACAATGAGCAGTTCTTC
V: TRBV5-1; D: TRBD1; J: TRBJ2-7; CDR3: CASGQGGHEQYF; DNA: TGCGCCAGCGGACAGGGGGGACACGAGCAGTACTTC
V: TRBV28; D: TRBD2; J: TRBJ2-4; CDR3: CASTGGGIAKNIQYF; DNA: TGTGCCAGCACGGGCGGGGGGATAGCCAAAAACATTCAGTACTTC
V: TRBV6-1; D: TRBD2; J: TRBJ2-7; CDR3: CASSLTSLGSYEQYF; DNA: TGTGCCAGCAGCCTGACTAGCTTGGGCTCCTACGAGCAGTACTTC
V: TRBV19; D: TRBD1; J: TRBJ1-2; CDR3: CASSIAQGDYGYTF; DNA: TGTGCCAGTAGTATAGCACAGGGGGACTATGGCTACACCTTC